The 27 T cell receptor beta chains reported below all come from one sample, sequenced in a study of regulatory T cells in long-lasting Graves disease (dated by TCRdb to the early 2020s). In the paper's terms, the time point label means: newly diagnosed GD, antithyroid drugs for less than 3 months. For both TCR sequencing and RNA sequencing, RNA was extracted from PBMCs in TRIzol. The library came from multiplex PCR. TCRdb shows the sequencer as Illumina HiSeq 4000. TCR beta libraries were built with iRepertoire HTBI primers and Arm-PCR amplification of CDR3 regions. TCRdb reran the public reads through fastp at Q25 and MiXCR, keeping productive beta chains. Merged by CDR3 protein, the rows form single entries marked with the most common genes and DNA. Here the sample has approximately 460,000 distinct CDR3 sequences; about a sixth occur a single time. The top ten clonotypes cover about 10% of the sample.

This same sample was also taken into another study, of T cells in Graves' hyperthyroidism and ophthalmopathy.

This sample comprised peripheral blood mononuclear cells (PBMCs), obtained at new diagnosis, from a patient treated with antithyroid drugs. The source is a woman aged 30 to 39 with Graves disease. Donor details come from another sample of the same person, matched by shared clones.

CDR3 bases: TGTGCCAGCAGTTTATCCGGGACAGGGGAGAACACTGAAGCTTTCTTT. Translation: CASSLSGTGENTEAFF. This chain links TRBV2 with TRBJ1-1, with 10 positions matching TRBD1. The CDR3 has 16 amino acids. V shed 5 bases and J 1 base; nucleotides not matched to a gene: 7. Germline V CDR1 and CDR2: SNHLY, FYNNEI.

Ten or more counts support this clonotype. The J gene is TRBJ1-3, the V gene TRBV7-9, with D uncertain. Germline-derived CDR1 and CDR2 are SEHNR and FQNEAQ (reference sequence). The V and J ends lost 2 bases and 7 bases respectively, with 15 bases between them. The CDR3 runs 15 residues. CDR3 nucleotides: TGTGCCAGCAGCTTATCATCAGGCGTGCGGAACACCATATATTTT. It translates to CASSLSSGVRNTIYF. The variable domain in full, with the rest retrieved from reference TRBV7-9 and TRBJ1-3, is DTGVSQNPRHKITKRGQNVTFRCDPISEHNRLYWYRQTLGQGPEFLTYFQNEAQLEKSRLLSDRFSAERPKGSFSTLEIQRTEQGDSAMYLCASSLSSGVRNTIYFGEGSWLTVV.

This clonotype was detected many times. This chain connects TRBV20-1 to TRBJ1-1; TRBD1 matches at 7 bases. Germline loops: CDR1 DFQATT, CDR2 SNEGSKA (reference sequence). The CDR3 extends over 14 amino acids. J gave up 6 bases and V 3 bases, and 10 bases lay outside the gene matches. The CDR3 protein is CSASPTGRVSEAFF. The DNA for the CDR3 is TGCAGTGCTAGCCCGACAGGGAGGGTTTCTGAAGCTTTCTTT.

The sample holds many counts of this clonotype. In DNA form, the CDR3 reads TGCAGTGCTAGATACTCACGGGGGGGAAACAATGAGCAGTTCTTC. It codes for CSARYSRGGNNEQFF. V is TRBV20-1 and J is TRBJ2-1; 8 nucleotides match TRBD2. Trimming removed 2 bases from V and 5 bases from J; junction bases left unmatched: 8. Germline V lookup: CDR1 DFQATT, CDR2 SNEGSKA (reference sequence). The CDR3 loop spans 15 amino acids.

By sample share, this clonotype is medium-sized (0.01 to 0.1%). The J gene is TRBJ2-5, the V gene TRBV20-1, with D perhaps given as TRBD1 or TRBD2 (5 bases each). V lost 0 bases and J lost 4, with 18 bases in between. The germline gives CDR1 DFQATT, CDR2 SNEGSKA (reference sequence). This CDR3 spans 16 amino acids. The CDR3: CSAREQVAGKIETQYF. The CDR3 coding sequence is TGCAGTGCTAGAGAACAGGTGGCCGGGAAAATAGAGACCCAGTACTTC.

The DNA for the CDR3 is TGTGCCAGCAGCAACACCGGGACAGCTAACAAAAACATTCAGTACTTC. Residues: CASSNTGTANKNIQYF. The rearrangement joins TRBV7-9 to TRBJ2-4; 7 nucleotides agree with TRBD1. The junction had 10 bases not matched to a gene; V was cut back by 5 bases and J by 3 bases. The CDR3 consists of 16 residues. Per the germline V gene, CDR1 is SEHNR and CDR2 is FQNEAQ (reference sequence).

This clonotype was counted only a few times. The chain is built from TRBV12-5 and TRBJ1-1, with D unresolved. The CDR3 has 11 residues. The germline CDR1 and CDR2 sequences are LGHNT and FRNRAP. Between the trimmed V and J ends, which lost 1 base and 7 bases, there was a span of 4 bases. The CDR3 loop reads CASGLGREAFF. The DNA for the CDR3 is TGTGCTAGTGGTTTGGGGCGTGAAGCTTTCTTT.

In regard to this clonotype: A read error may account for a junction end that differs from germline. The chain is built from TRBV18 and TRBJ2-7, with TRBD2 matching over 7 bases. This CDR3 spans 15 amino acids. CDR1 KGHSH and CDR2 LQKENI come from the germline V gene. The CDR3 here is CASPPGQSGTYEQYF. The CDR3 nucleotides read TGTGCCAGCCCACCCGGACAAAGCGGGACCTACGAGCAGTACTTC.

A single count supports this clonotype. Just one base apart from a much larger clone, this may be a read error. The chain carries TRBV20-1 and TRBJ2-2; possibly TRBD2 for D (6 bases). The germline V gene has CDR1 DFQATT and CDR2 SNEGSKA (reference sequence). This CDR3 spans 14 amino acids. Here the CDR3 reads CSARRDSFDGALFF. CDR3 DNA: TGCAGTGCTAGGCGGGACTCCTTTGACGGGGCGCTGTTTTTT.

This clonotype occurred many times. The chain employs TRBV11-1 and TRBJ2-7; D call uncertain. CDR1 and CDR2 from the germline V gene are SGHAT and FQDESV (reference sequence). V lost 1 base, J lost 5 bases, and 15 bases lay in between. The CDR3 consists of 15 residues. DNA of the CDR3: TGTGCCAGCAGCTTAGACTTGGGCGGATTAGACGAGCAGTACTTC. Its protein is CASSLDLGGLDEQYF.

This clonotype has ten or more counts. The junction and the germline gene differ at one end; a read error may be behind it. The chain combines TRBV5-1 with TRBJ2-7, with D maybe TRBD1 (5 bases). This CDR3 spans 14 amino acids. The V gene's germline CDR1 is SGHRS and CDR2 YFSETQ. CDR3: CASSHIDSPYEQYF. The CDR3 DNA reads TGTGCCAGCAGCCACATCGACAGCCCCTACGAGCAGTACTTC.

This clonotype was counted ten times or more. The V call is TRBV2, the J call TRBJ2-2; D gene unclear. The germline gives CDR1 SNHLY, CDR2 FYNNEI. The CDR3 consists of 11 residues. V dropped 8 bases and J dropped 7 bases, with 8 bases sitting between them. CDR3 residues: CASQFGGELFF. As DNA, the CDR3 is TGTGCCAGCCAGTTTGGCGGGGAGCTGTTTTTT. The variable domain in full, completed from reference TRBV2 and TRBJ2-2, reads EPEVTQTPSHQVTQMGQEVILRCVPISNHLYFYWYRQILGQKVEFLVSFYNNEISEKSEIFDDQFSVERPDGSNFTLKIRSTKLEDSAMYFCASQFGGELFFGEGSRLTVL.

This clonotype showed up many times. V usage is TRBV7-2 and J usage is TRBJ2-1; the match to TRBD2 covers 12 bases. Unmatched junction bases numbered 9, after V lost 11 bases and J lost 7 bases. CDR3 length: 14 amino acids. Germline loops: CDR1 SGHTA, CDR2 FQGNSA. CDR3 sequence reads: CASFGLAGTNEQFF. The CDR3 DNA reads TGTGCCTCATTCGGACTAGCGGGAACGAATGAGCAGTTCTTC.

This clonotype was seen more than once but under ten times. The chain employs TRBV12-3 or TRBV12-4 and TRBJ2-2; 8 positions match TRBD1. V shed 6 bases, J shed 3 bases, and the junction held 6 bases outside the gene matches. This CDR3 region has 15 residues. The CDR3 spells CASRTGTGYTGELFF. In DNA form, the CDR3 reads TGTGCCAGCAGAACCGGGACAGGTTACACCGGGGAGCTGTTTTTT.

The chain couples TRBV30 to TRBJ2-6, with 12 bases fitting TRBD2. This CDR3 is 20 amino acids long. J lost 1 base, V lost 8 bases, and 18 bases had no gene match. CDR1 and CDR2 (germline): GTSNPN, SVGIG (reference sequence). The CDR3 DNA reads as TGTGCCGTGACTAGCGGGAGATTCTGGGGTAATAGGTCTGGGGCCAACGTCCTGACTTTC. Translated, it gives CAVTSGRFWGNRSGANVLTF. The entire variable domain, with the rest obtained from reference TRBV30 and TRBJ2-6, is as follows: SQTIHQWPATLVQPVGSPLSLECTVEGTSNPNLYWYRQAAGRGLQLLFYSVGIGQISSEVPQNLSASRPQDRQFILSSKKLLLSDSGFYLCAVTSGRFWGNRSGANVLTFGAGSRLTVL.

This clonotype was counted between two and nine times. This CDR3 reads CASRATGRNIQYF. Here the CDR3 DNA reads TGTGCCAGCAGAGCAACAGGGCGGAACATTCAGTACTTC. V gene TRBV6-1 combines with J gene TRBJ2-4; weak D call: TRBD1 (6 bases). V was trimmed by 6 bases and J by 7 bases, leaving 13 bases between them. Per germline, CDR1 MNHNS and CDR2 SASEGT. This CDR3 contains 13 residues.

J is TRBJ2-3 and V is TRBV30; 7 nucleotides line up with TRBD1. The V and J ends lost 2 bases and 2 bases, in that order; junction bases with no gene match: 4. This CDR3 is built from 14 residues. Germline assignment: CDR1 GTSNPN and CDR2 SVGIG (reference sequence). The DNA of the CDR3 is TGTGCCTGGAGTAAGGGACAGCCCACAGATACGCAGTATTTT. This gives the protein CAWSKGQPTDTQYF.

This clonotype was seen at least ten times. Here the CDR3 DNA reads TGCAGCGCTTCACGGAGTGAGCAGTTCTTC. Protein sequence: CSASRSEQFF. This chain connects TRBV29-1 to TRBJ2-1, with D uncertain. Germline-derived CDR1 and CDR2 are SQVTM and ANQGSEA. Deletions cut 7 bases from V and 9 bases from J, with 10 bases between. CDR3 length: 10 amino acids.

Of note for this clonotype: This may stem from a read error, because a much larger clone lies one nucleotide away. This CDR3 reads CASSQGWGIETQYF. CDR3 coding DNA: TGTGCCAGCAGCCAAGGTTGGGGGATCGAGACCCAGTACTTC. The chain combines TRBV3-1 with TRBJ2-5; tentatively, D is TRBD1 or TRBD2 (5 bases each). The V gene's germline CDR1 is LGHDT and CDR2 YNNKEL (reference sequence). CDR3 length: 14 residues. V was shortened by 1 base and J by 5 bases, with 11 bases between the two germline ends.

This clonotype was observed a few times. The rearrangement joins TRBV6-5 to TRBJ1-2; TRBD1 aligns across 7 bases. The trim removed 0 bases at V and 5 bases at J, leaving 3 bases unmatched. Per the germline V gene, CDR1 is MNHEY and CDR2 is SVGAGI. This CDR3 spans 14 amino acids. The CDR3 bases are TGTGCCAGCAGTTACTCGACGACAGGGTATGGCTACACCTTC. This encodes CASSYSTTGYGYTF.

The chain carries TRBV5-5 and TRBJ1-6, with 7 bases matching TRBD1. Germline assignment: CDR1 SGHKS and CDR2 YYEKEE (reference sequence). Trimming at V came to 4 bases and at J to 8 bases, leaving 3 bases not matched to a gene. The CDR3 has 13 residues. CDR3 in amino acids: CASSLTGDSPLHF. CDR3 sequence (DNA): TGTGCCAGCAGCCTTACAGGGGATTCACCCCTCCACTTT.

This clonotype was seen many times. The CDR3 DNA is TGCAGTGCTGAAGATAGCGGGAGGGCCAGACCCGATACGCAGTATTTT. It is translated as CSAEDSGRARPDTQYF. The chain couples TRBV20-1 to TRBJ2-3, with 11 bases aligning to TRBD2. Germline loops: CDR1 DFQATT, CDR2 SNEGSKA (reference sequence). J lost 6 bases, V lost 5 bases, and 13 bases had no gene match. The CDR3 spans 16 residues.

There are many counts of this clonotype. The chain has TRBV28 and TRBJ2-7; no clear D. This CDR3 region has 11 residues. The V gene lost 7 bases and the J gene lost 2 bases, with 6 bases spanning the gap. Germline lookup yields CDR1 MDHEN and CDR2 SYDVKM. The CDR3: CASTGAYEQYF. DNA for the CDR3: TGTGCCAGCACCGGAGCCTACGAGCAGTACTTC.

The chain has TRBV20-1 and TRBJ2-3, with TRBD2 matching over 8 bases. The CDR3 consists of 18 residues. Germline V gene sequence: CDR1 DFQATT, CDR2 SNEGSKA (reference sequence). V was clipped by 0 bases and J by 0 bases; unmatched bases: 11. In nucleotides, the CDR3 is TGCAGTGCTAGAGATGGTAGAGCCGCTAGCGGGAGCACAGATACGCAGTATTTT. Translation gives CSARDGRAASGSTDTQYF.

The chain employs TRBV13 and TRBJ1-4, with 7 bases matching TRBD1. Germline CDR1 PRHDT, CDR2 FYEKMQ (reference sequence). V trimming: 4 bases; J trimming: 7 bases; junction bases outside the gene matches: 6. This CDR3 is built from 14 residues. The CDR3 reads CASSSQGYGEKLFF. The CDR3 DNA is TGTGCCAGCAGCTCACAGGGGTACGGTGAAAAACTGTTTTTT.

This clonotype came up a few times. V is TRBV11-2 and J is TRBJ1-3; a weak D match, TRBD1 (5 bases). The CDR3 totals 17 residues. V was pared by 4 bases and J by 0 bases, with 16 bases between. CDR1 SGHAT and CDR2 FQNNGV come from the germline V gene. This CDR3 is CASSSSGGAFSGNTIYF. The CDR3, as DNA: TGTGCCAGCAGCTCTAGTGGGGGTGCTTTCTCTGGAAACACCATATATTTT.

This sequence joins TRBV5-1 and TRBJ1-3; D remains ambiguous. The CDR3 is made up of 13 amino acids. With 4 bases removed from V and 4 bases from J, the gap between germline ends came to 9 bases. CDR1 is SGHRS, CDR2 YFSETQ, per germline. The CDR3 sequence: CASSLRWGNTIYF. The CDR3 DNA follows: TGCGCCAGCAGCCTCCGATGGGGAAACACCATATATTTT.